The 30 T cell receptor beta chains below were found in one sample sequenced in a study of OX40 agonist ivuxolimab in advanced cancers. The repertoire was sequenced with immunoSEQ multiplex PCR; TCRdb's copy has only in-frame clones and lacks some. This table holds some 59,000 clones, about 91% found once. The source material was CD4+ or CD8+ T cells sorted from blood, sampled in a trial of the OX40 agonist ivuxolimab. The source of these receptors is an adult with an advanced solid tumor such as melanoma, head and neck, liver or kidney cancer.

The genes are TRBV12-5 and TRBJ1-2; tentative D call: TRBD1 (6 bases). V lost 6 bases, J lost 6 bases, and 26 bases lay in between. CDR1 and CDR2 from the germline V gene are LGHNT and FRNRAP. The CDR3 consists of 17 residues. CDR3 DNA sequence: TGTGCTAGTGGCCCTTTGGGGAAACAGGGACTTTGGGATGGCTACACCTTC. Encoded protein: CASGPLGKQGLWDGYTF.

V is TRBV4-1 and J is TRBJ1-1; D is unclear. Germline CDR1 MGHRA, CDR2 YSYEKL. V lost 4 bases and J lost 0, with 9 bases in between. This CDR3 is 14 amino acids long. CDR3 protein: CASSLGYLNTEAFF. The CDR3 DNA follows: TGCGCCAGCAGCCTAGGTTATTTGAACACTGAAGCTTTCTTT.

This clone has a single count. The rearrangement links TRBV5-5 to TRBJ2-2; 8 nucleotides line up with TRBD1. Germline CDR1 and CDR2: SGHKS and YYEKEE (reference sequence). The CDR3 has 17 amino acids. V lost 4 bases to trimming and J lost 1 base; unmatched junction nucleotides: 9. The CDR3 loop is CASSLTPGQGNTGELFF. CDR3 nucleotides: TGTGCCAGCAGCCTCACCCCAGGACAGGGGAACACCGGGGAGCTGTTTTTT.

The V and J genes are TRBV27 and TRBJ2-3; D ambiguous. The germline V gene encodes CDR1 MNHEY and CDR2 SMNVEV (reference sequence). The length of the CDR3 is 14 residues. V lost 2 bases, J lost 0 bases, and 6 bases lay in between. The chain's CDR3 is CASSLMGSTDTQYF. The CDR3 DNA reads as TGTGCCAGCAGTTTAATGGGGAGCACAGATACGCAGTATTTT.

The chain combines TRBV19 with TRBJ2-7; possibly TRBD1 for D (5 bases). CDR3 length: 13 amino acids. The V end lost 6 bases, the J end lost 5 bases, and 14 bases lay between the germline ends. CDR1 is LNHDA and CDR2 is SQIVND in the germline V gene (reference sequence). The CDR3 sequence is CASRGVGPNEQYF. CDR3 sequence (DNA): TGTGCCAGTAGAGGGGTAGGGCCCAACGAGCAGTACTTC.

The chain combines TRBV27 with TRBJ1-5; D remains ambiguous. The CDR3 has 14 amino acids. CDR1 is MNHEY and CDR2 is SMNVEV in the germline V gene (reference sequence). Trimming took off 7 bases at V and 0 bases at J, with 10 bases between the two ends. The CDR3 protein is CASTAAYSNQPQHF. CDR3 nucleotide sequence: TGTGCCAGCACCGCCGCCTATAGCAATCAGCCCCAGCATTTT.

The chain has TRBV18 and TRBJ2-2; the D is unclear. The CDR3 covers 16 residues. V dropped 6 bases and J dropped 5 bases, with 19 bases sitting between them. Germline CDR1 and CDR2: KGHSH and LQKENI. The CDR3 nucleotides read TGTGCCAGCTCTCATCCACCGATTAGTTCGACCGGGGAGCTGTTTTTT. Its translation: CASSHPPISSTGELFF.

CDR3 DNA: TGTGCCAGCAGCTTAGCGGAGGGAACAGATACGCAGTATTTT. Residues: CASSLAEGTDTQYF. The V call is TRBV7-6, the J call TRBJ2-3; perhaps TRBD2 as D (6 bases). Germline lookup yields CDR1 SGHVS and CDR2 FNYEAQ. V was shortened by 0 bases and J by 3 bases, with 7 bases between the two germline ends. This CDR3 comprises 14 residues.

The CDR3 sequence: CSADRGTNTEAFF. The CDR3 DNA follows: TGCAGCGCCGACAGGGGGACTAACACTGAAGCTTTCTTT. The V call is TRBV29-1, the J call TRBJ1-1, with TRBD1 matching 9 bases. CDR1 is SQVTM, CDR2 ANQGSEA, per germline. The V gene end was trimmed by 7 bases and the J gene end by 2 bases; junction bases not matched to a gene: 5. The CDR3 runs to 13 residues.

The chain carries TRBV4-3 and TRBJ1-3, with D possibly matching TRBD1 (6 bases). V lost 1 base to trimming and J lost 8 bases, with 15 bases between them. The CDR3 totals 15 residues. Germline-derived CDR1 and CDR2 are LGHNA and YSLEER. DNA for the CDR3: TGCGCCAGCAGCCAAGCGGGGCAGGGGCCTCACACCATATATTTT. Translation: CASSQAGQGPHTIYF.

The chain uses TRBV13 and TRBJ2-7; D unresolved. V was cut by 4 bases and J by 1 base, with 5 bases left in between. In germline, CDR1 is PRHDT, CDR2 FYEKMQ (reference sequence). CDR3 length equals 12 residues. This CDR3 is CASSSLSYEQYF. In nucleotides, the CDR3 is TGTGCCAGCAGCTCCCTTTCCTACGAGCAGTACTTC.

The V gene is TRBV7-9, the J gene TRBJ2-3; TRBD1 matches at 9 bases. Trimming at V came to 5 bases and at J to 4 bases, leaving 7 bases not matched to a gene. Germline lookup yields CDR1 SEHNR and CDR2 FQNEAQ (reference sequence). The CDR3 has 15 residues. DNA for the CDR3: TGTGCCAGCAGCCCCTGGACAGGGGAACCAGATACGCAGTATTTT. This gives the protein CASSPWTGEPDTQYF.

For the CDR3, the DNA is TGCGCCAGCAGCCCGACAGTCCACAATGAGCAGTTCTTC. Translation: CASSPTVHNEQFF. The rearrangement uses TRBV4-3 and TRBJ2-1; D may be TRBD1 (5 bases). This CDR3 has 13 residues. The V gene lost 4 bases and the J gene lost 5 bases, with 9 bases spanning the gap. Germline CDR1 reads LGHNA; CDR2 reads YSLEER.

V is TRBV19 and J is TRBJ2-1; 7 bases are shared with TRBD2. The CDR3 contains 15 residues. Germline values: CDR1 LNHDA, CDR2 SQIVND (reference sequence). The V and J ends lost 6 bases and 7 bases, in that order; junction bases with no gene match: 12. CDR3 protein: CASSIGLVGLNEQFF. In DNA, the CDR3 is TGTGCCAGTAGCATCGGACTAGTGGGGTTGAATGAGCAGTTCTTC.

The rearrangement links TRBV11-2 to TRBJ2-7; TRBD2 is a possible D gene (6 bases). The CDR3 sequence is 17 residues long. Trimming shortened V by 0 bases and J by 5 bases, and 20 bases separated the two germline ends. The V gene's germline CDR1 is SGHAT and CDR2 FQNNGV. CDR3 DNA: TGTGCCAGCAGCTTAGATCAATTTGGGGCGGGAATCCACGAGCAGTACTTC. It codes for CASSLDQFGAGIHEQYF.

V gene TRBV10-3 combines with J gene TRBJ1-1; D is unclear. V was trimmed by 0 bases and J by 1 base, leaving 6 bases between them. This CDR3 has 14 amino acids. The germline V gene has CDR1 ENHRY and CDR2 SYGVKD. The CDR3 coding sequence is TGTGCCATCAGTGAGTCGAGAGCGAACACTGAAGCTTTCTTT. Its protein product is CAISESRANTEAFF.

This rearrangement joins TRBV7-9 to TRBJ1-1; unclear D gene. Germline loops: CDR1 SEHNR, CDR2 FQNEAQ (reference sequence). The V gene lost 2 bases and the J gene lost 8 bases, with 9 bases spanning the gap. The CDR3 spans 12 residues. CDR3 sequence (DNA): TGTGCCAGCAGCTTATCGGTCTGGGAAGCTTTCTTT. It specifies CASSLSVWEAFF. Full variable domain (outside the CDR3, taken from reference TRBV7-9 and TRBJ1-1): DTGVSQNPRHKITKRGQNVTFRCDPISEHNRLYWYRQTLGQGPEFLTYFQNEAQLEKSRLLSDRFSAERPKGSFSTLEIQRTEQGDSAMYLCASSLSVWEAFFGQGTRLTVV.

The chain uses TRBV4-2 and TRBJ2-1, with D possibly TRBD2 on 5 matching bases. Between the trimmed V and J ends, which lost 2 bases and 0 bases, there was a span of 17 bases. CDR1 and CDR2 (germline): LGHNA, YNFKEQ. The CDR3 has 18 residues. CDR3 sequence reads: CASSQYQTGYNSYNEQFF. The CDR3 DNA is TGTGCCAGCAGCCAATACCAGACGGGGTACAACTCCTACAATGAGCAGTTCTTC.

The rearrangement joins TRBV7-6 to TRBJ1-1, with D perhaps TRBD1 (6 bases). CDR1 and CDR2 from the germline V gene are SGHVS and FNYEAQ. Between the trimmed V and J ends, which lost 3 bases and 6 bases, there was a span of 11 bases. This CDR3 comprises 13 residues. CDR3 region: CASSFNRASEAFF. In DNA form, the CDR3 reads TGTGCCAGCAGCTTTAACAGGGCTTCTGAAGCTTTCTTT.

This sequence joins TRBV29-1 and TRBJ2-2; D ambiguous. The germline V and J ends were trimmed by 4 bases and 6 bases, with 6 bases remaining between them. The CDR3 runs 11 residues. Germline V gene data show CDR1 as SQVTM and CDR2 as ANQGSEA. The CDR3 sequence: CSVGFSGELFF. CDR3 nucleotides: TGCAGCGTTGGATTCTCCGGGGAGCTGTTTTTT.

The count of this clone is one. The chain employs TRBV7-2 and TRBJ2-2; D uncertain. Germline-derived CDR1 and CDR2 are SGHTA and FQGNSA. The CDR3 sequence is 12 residues long. Trimming shortened V by 1 base and J by 3 bases, and 0 bases separated the two germline ends. This CDR3 reads CASSLDTGELFF. As DNA, the CDR3 is TGTGCCAGCAGCTTAGACACCGGGGAGCTGTTTTTT.

CDR3 nucleotides: TGTGCCAGCAGCCAGGCCGGGACAGCCTATGGCTACACCTTC. Translating it yields CASSQAGTAYGYTF. The V and J genes are TRBV16 and TRBJ1-2; TRBD1 matches at 7 bases. Looked up from germline, CDR1 is KGHSY and CDR2 is FQNENV. V shed 3 bases, J shed 4 bases, and the junction held 5 bases outside the gene matches. The CDR3 consists of 14 residues.

The chain couples TRBV6-5 to TRBJ2-7; TRBD2 is a possible D gene (7 bases). This CDR3 has 14 amino acids. V gave up 3 bases and J gave up 5 bases, with 14 bases separating them. Germline lookup yields CDR1 MNHEY and CDR2 SVGAGI. CDR3 in DNA: TGTGCCAGCAGTTATGGGGGGGCAGGCGACGAGCAGTACTTC. Translating gives CASSYGGAGDEQYF.

CDR3 region: CASSLRVPTNEKLFF. CDR3 coding DNA: TGTGCCAGCAGTCTAAGGGTTCCCACTAATGAAAAACTGTTTTTT. This chain links TRBV27 with TRBJ1-4, with D uncertain. Between the trimmed V and J ends, which lost 5 bases and 2 bases, there was a span of 12 bases. This CDR3 is 15 amino acids long. Germline CDR1 and CDR2: MNHEY and SMNVEV (reference sequence).

The CDR3 region is CASSFQETQYF. CDR3 bases: TGTGCCAGCAGTTTCCAGGAGACCCAGTACTTC. The rearrangement joins TRBV28 to TRBJ2-5; D is undetermined. Trimming cost V 3 bases and J 5 bases, with 4 bases left between them. The CDR3 contains 11 residues. CDR1 is MDHEN, CDR2 SYDVKM, per germline.

The V gene is TRBV5-1, the J gene TRBJ1-2, with TRBD1 identical over 7 bases. Germline V lookup: CDR1 SGHRS, CDR2 YFSETQ. V lost 5 bases, J lost 4 bases, and 11 bases stayed unmatched. The CDR3 extends over 15 amino acids. CDR3 coding DNA: TGCGCCAGCAGGGTGGAACCCGGGACAGCCTATGGCTACACCTTC. Its protein product is CASRVEPGTAYGYTF.

The chain joins TRBV27 to TRBJ2-1, with D possibly being TRBD1 or TRBD2 (6 bases each). V dropped 8 bases and J dropped 5 bases, with 16 bases sitting between them. Per germline, CDR1 MNHEY and CDR2 SMNVEV (reference sequence). The CDR3 consists of 14 residues. DNA of the CDR3: TGTGCCAGCGGCTTAGGGGGGTGGGACAATGAGCAGTTCTTC. Translation gives CASGLGGWDNEQFF.

The chain links TRBV11-2 to TRBJ1-5, with unresolved D. The ends were cut back, 3 bases at V and 3 bases at J, with 6 bases in the middle. This CDR3 has 13 amino acids. Germline CDR1 and CDR2: SGHAT and FQNNGV. CDR3 loop: CASSLWSNQPQHF. CDR3 nucleotides: TGTGCCAGCAGCTTGTGGTCCAATCAGCCCCAGCATTTT.

The V call is TRBV30, the J call TRBJ1-5; D possibly corresponds to TRBD1 (6 bases). The CDR3 has 15 residues. Trimming left V 1 base short and J 8 bases short, with 18 bases between. The V gene's germline CDR1 is GTSNPN and CDR2 SVGIG (reference sequence). This CDR3 reads CAWSATGASEEPQHF. DNA for the CDR3: TGTGCCTGGAGTGCGACAGGAGCCTCGGAGGAGCCCCAGCATTTT.

This sequence joins TRBV29-1 and TRBJ1-2, with 8 bases matching TRBD1. Germline V gene sequence: CDR1 SQVTM, CDR2 ANQGSEA. Trimming took 4 bases from V and 3 from J; bases not matched to a gene: 4. The CDR3 is 13 amino acids. The CDR3 here is CSVVGQEYYGYTF. CDR3 in DNA: TGCAGCGTTGTGGGACAGGAGTACTATGGCTACACCTTC. Full variable domain (outside the CDR3, taken from reference TRBV29-1 and TRBJ1-2): SAVISQKPSRDICQRGTSLTIQCQVDSQVTMMFWYRQQPGQSLTLIATANQGSEATYESGFVIDKFPISRPNLTFSTLTVSNMSPEDSSIYLCSVVGQEYYGYTFGSGTRLTVV.